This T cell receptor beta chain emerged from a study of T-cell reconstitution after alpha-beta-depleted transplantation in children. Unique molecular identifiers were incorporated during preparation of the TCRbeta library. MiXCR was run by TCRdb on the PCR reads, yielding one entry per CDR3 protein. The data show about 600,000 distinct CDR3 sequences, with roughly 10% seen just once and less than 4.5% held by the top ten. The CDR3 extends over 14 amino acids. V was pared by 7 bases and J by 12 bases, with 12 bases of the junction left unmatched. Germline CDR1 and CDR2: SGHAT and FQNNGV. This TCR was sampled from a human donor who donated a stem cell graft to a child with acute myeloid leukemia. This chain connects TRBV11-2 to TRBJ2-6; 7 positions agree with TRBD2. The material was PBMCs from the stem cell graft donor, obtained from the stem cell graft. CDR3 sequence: CASTGRRVPGVLTF. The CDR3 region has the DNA TGTGCCAGCACCGGGAGGAGGGTTCCCGGCGTCCTGACTTTC.